What follows are 19 T cell receptor beta chains derived from one specimen sequenced in a study of radiotherapy plus CTLA-4 blockade in lung cancer. Measured with immunoSEQ multiplex PCR; TCRdb has only the in-frame clones, and not every one. The repertoire holds tens of thousands of clones, with roughly 84% as singletons. The sequencing used peripheral blood, collected from a patient treated with radiotherapy plus ipilimumab. The receptors come from a human donor with non-small cell lung cancer whose response to radiotherapy plus ipilimumab could not be evaluated.

The V gene is TRBV6-6, the J gene TRBJ2-7, with D unclear. Trimming shortened V by 6 bases and J by 4 bases, and 7 bases separated the two germline ends. The germline CDR1 and CDR2 sequences are MNHNY and SVGAGI (reference sequence). CDR3 length equals 11 residues. Here the CDR3 reads CASRRDYEQYF. The CDR3 coding sequence is TGTGCCAGCAGGCGAGATTACGAGCAGTACTTC.

This sequence joins TRBV28 and TRBJ1-5; TRBD1 might be the D (5 bases). CDR1 is MDHEN and CDR2 is SYDVKM in the germline V gene. CDR3 length: 17 amino acids. Trimming took 6 bases from V and 5 from J, leaving 23 bases between them. The CDR3 sequence is CASSLIRPQGGDQPQHF. The CDR3, as DNA: TGTGCCAGCAGCCTGATTCGACCTCAGGGAGGAGATCAGCCCCAGCATTTT.

This chain uses TRBV6-6 with TRBJ2-3; possibly TRBD1 for D (6 bases). In germline, CDR1 is MNHNY, CDR2 SVGAGI (reference sequence). V lost 2 bases and J lost 6, with 12 bases in between. CDR3 length: 14 residues. The CDR3 protein is CASSYPTTGDTQYF. CDR3 in DNA: TGTGCCAGCAGTTACCCGACTACAGGGGATACGCAGTATTTT.

This rearrangement joins TRBV27 to TRBJ1-2; 7 nucleotides line up with TRBD1. CDR3 length: 13 amino acids. Unmatched junction bases numbered 5, after V lost 4 bases and J lost 6 bases. Per the germline V gene, CDR1 is MNHEY and CDR2 is SMNVEV (reference sequence). This CDR3 reads CASSYQGDHGYTF. CDR3 DNA: TGTGCCAGCAGTTACCAGGGGGATCATGGCTACACCTTC.

This rearrangement joins TRBV7-2 to TRBJ2-2, with 13 nucleotides matching TRBD2. CDR1 and CDR2 from the germline V gene are SGHTA and FQGNSA. The trim removed 4 bases at V and 1 base at J, leaving 6 bases unmatched. The CDR3 sequence is 18 residues long. DNA of the CDR3: TGTGCCAGCAGCTCCCCGGGGACTAGCGGGATGAACACCGGGGAGCTGTTTTTT. Its protein is CASSSPGTSGMNTGELFF.

V is TRBV9 and J is TRBJ2-7, with 9 nucleotides matching TRBD2. Trimming cost V 4 bases and J 5 bases; bases outside gene matches: 13. Germline V gene sequence: CDR1 SGDLS, CDR2 YYNGEE. There are 16 residues in the CDR3. CDR3 nucleotides: TGTGCCAGCAGCCAGTCTCGGGCGGGAGGGCCCGACGAGCAGTACTTC. As protein: CASSQSRAGGPDEQYF. The full variable domain, its missing parts supplied by reference TRBV9 and TRBJ2-7, is DSGVTQTPKHLITATGQRVTLRCSPRSGDLSVYWYQQSLDQGLQFLIQYYNGEERAKGNILERFSAQQFPDLHSELNLSSLELGDSALYFCASSQSRAGGPDEQYFGPGTRLTVT.

This clone was seen just once. The rearrangement links TRBV4-1 to TRBJ1-2, with TRBD1 identical over 9 bases. Trimming removed 1 base from V and 6 bases from J; junction bases left unmatched: 9. This CDR3 contains 16 residues. Germline CDR1 reads MGHRA; CDR2 reads YSYEKL. CDR3 residues: CASSQVTTGGRDGYTF. CDR3 sequence (DNA): TGCGCCAGCAGCCAAGTGACGACAGGGGGGAGAGATGGCTACACCTTC.

This clone was recorded once. The chain combines TRBV30 with TRBJ2-7; 8 bases match TRBD1. This CDR3 is built from 15 residues. The V gene's germline CDR1 is GTSNPN and CDR2 SVGIG (reference sequence). J lost 0 bases, V lost 3 bases, and 7 bases had no gene match. DNA of the CDR3: TGTGCCTGGAGCGAGGGGACAGGAAGCTCCTACGAGCAGTACTTC. It encodes CAWSEGTGSSYEQYF.

The rearrangement links TRBV28 to TRBJ2-5; TRBD2 matches 15 bases. Germline trimming cut 3 bases from V and 5 bases from J; bases unmatched to any gene: 10. The CDR3 has 18 amino acids. Germline V gene sequence: CDR1 MDHEN, CDR2 SYDVKM. CDR3 amino acids: CASSFPGLAGGRWETQYF. CDR3 DNA: TGTGCCAGCAGTTTTCCCGGACTAGCGGGAGGGAGATGGGAGACCCAGTACTTC.

This chain connects TRBV4-1 to TRBJ1-6, with D hard to call. The CDR3 runs 13 residues. Germline-derived CDR1 and CDR2 are MGHRA and YSYEKL. With 1 base removed from V and 8 bases from J, the gap between germline ends came to 6 bases. CDR3 in DNA: TGCGCCAGCAGCCAAGTGCGGGATTCACCCCTCCACTTT. It translates to CASSQVRDSPLHF.

This clone was seen a single time. The chain joins TRBV9 to TRBJ2-6; D call uncertain. V was cut by 0 bases and J by 0 bases, with 4 bases left in between. The CDR3 is 15 residues long. The germline V gene has CDR1 SGDLS and CDR2 YYNGEE. CDR3 bases: TGTGCCAGCAGCGTAGCGAGCTCTGGGGCCAACGTCCTGACTTTC. Its translation is CASSVASSGANVLTF.

The chain is built from TRBV18 and TRBJ2-4; 8 bases are a match to TRBD1. Germline V gives CDR1 KGHSH, CDR2 LQKENI. The CDR3 is 14 residues long. J lost 6 bases, V lost 4 bases, and 5 bases had no gene match. The CDR3 region is CASSLSRGLNIQYF. The CDR3 DNA sequence: TGTGCCAGCTCACTATCCAGGGGGCTAAACATTCAGTACTTC.

The genes are TRBV5-5 and TRBJ2-7, with 7 bases that match TRBD2. V trimming: 6 bases; J trimming: 0 bases; junction bases outside the gene matches: 9. Germline V gene lookup returns CDR1 SGHKS and CDR2 YYEKEE (reference sequence). The CDR3 is 15 residues long. The CDR3 DNA is TGTGCCAGCAACCGGCTAGCGGACCTCTCCTACGAGCAGTACTTC. As protein: CASNRLADLSYEQYF. The full variable domain, rest sourced from reference TRBV5-5 and TRBJ2-7, is DAGVTQSPTHLIKTRGQQVTLRCSPISGHKSVSWYQQVLGQGPQFIFQYYEKEERGRGNFPDRFSARQFPNYSSELNVNALLLGDSALYLCASNRLADLSYEQYFGPGTRLTVT.

The chain combines TRBV28 with TRBJ2-3; TRBD1 matches at 7 bases. The CDR3 length is 14 residues. Germline assignment: CDR1 MDHEN and CDR2 SYDVKM. The V and J ends lost 3 bases and 6 bases, in that order; junction bases with no gene match: 6. Written as DNA, the CDR3 is TGTGCCAGCAGTTTGCGAGGGGGCGGGGATACGCAGTATTTT. This codes for CASSLRGGGDTQYF.

The V and J genes are TRBV5-1 and TRBJ1-1; TRBD1 aligns across 9 bases. V was clipped by 4 bases and J by 4 bases; unmatched bases: 8. The CDR3 is 15 residues long. Germline loops: CDR1 SGHRS, CDR2 YFSETQ. CDR3 coding DNA: TGCGCCAGCAGCACCGGGACAGGGATGTTCACTGAAGCTTTCTTT. Amino acids: CASSTGTGMFTEAFF.

The chain uses TRBV4-3 and TRBJ2-5; 8 nucleotides align to TRBD1. CDR1 and CDR2 (germline): LGHNA, YSLEER. The CDR3 runs 15 residues. With 4 bases clipped from V and 5 bases from J, the junction kept 9 bases outside the gene matches. DNA for the CDR3: TGCGCCAGCAGCCCCAGGACAGGGAGAGGGGAGACCCAGTACTTC. Its translation is CASSPRTGRGETQYF.

The rearrangement links TRBV5-4 to TRBJ1-2, with D possibly TRBD1 on 6 matching bases. Germline-derived CDR1 and CDR2 are SGHNT and YYREEE (reference sequence). This CDR3 has 16 residues. Trimming removed 0 bases from V and 1 base from J, with 13 bases in between. CDR3: CASSLERGRGNYGYTF. The CDR3 DNA reads TGTGCCAGCAGCTTGGAACGAGGCAGGGGTAACTATGGCTACACCTTC.

The chain employs TRBV10-3 and TRBJ2-7; possible D gene TRBD1, 5 bases. This CDR3 has 14 amino acids. Germline V gene sequence: CDR1 ENHRY, CDR2 SYGVKD. Trimming removed 7 bases at V and 3 bases at J, with 16 bases between. The CDR3 region is CAINPQGKGYEQYF. DNA of the CDR3: TGTGCCATCAACCCCCAGGGTAAGGGCTACGAGCAGTACTTC.

The V gene is TRBV5-4, the J gene TRBJ1-1, with 10 bases fitting TRBD1. V was pared by 4 bases and J by 0 bases, with 9 bases of the junction left unmatched. CDR3 length: 17 residues. Per germline, CDR1 SGHNT and CDR2 YYREEE (reference sequence). The CDR3 DNA follows: TGTGCCAGCAGCCCGACAGGGGGCGCGGGGATGAACACTGAAGCTTTCTTT. Protein: CASSPTGGAGMNTEAFF.